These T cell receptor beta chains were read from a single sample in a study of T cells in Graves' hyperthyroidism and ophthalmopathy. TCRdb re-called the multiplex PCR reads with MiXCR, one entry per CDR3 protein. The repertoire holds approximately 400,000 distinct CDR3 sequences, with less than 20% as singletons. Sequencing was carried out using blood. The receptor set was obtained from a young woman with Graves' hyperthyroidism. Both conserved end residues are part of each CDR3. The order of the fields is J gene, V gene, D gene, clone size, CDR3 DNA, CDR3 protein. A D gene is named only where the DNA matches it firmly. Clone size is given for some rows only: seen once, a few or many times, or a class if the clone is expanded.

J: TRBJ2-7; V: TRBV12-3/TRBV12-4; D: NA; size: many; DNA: TGTGCCAGCAGCCGTGAGGGGCTAGTGGGCGAGCAGTACTTC; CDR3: CASSREGLVGEQYF
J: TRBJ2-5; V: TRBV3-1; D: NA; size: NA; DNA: TGTGCCAGCAGCTTAGGGTGGGACACGCAAGAGACCCAGTACTTC; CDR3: CASSLGWDTQETQYF
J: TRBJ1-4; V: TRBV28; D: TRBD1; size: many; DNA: TGTGCCAGCAGACCGGACAGGGGAAATGAAAAACTGTTTTTT; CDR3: CASRPDRGNEKLFF
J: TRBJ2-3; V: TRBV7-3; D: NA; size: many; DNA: TGTGCCAGCAGCTTTGGACAGACTAGCACAGATACGCAGTATTTT; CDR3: CASSFGQTSTDTQYF
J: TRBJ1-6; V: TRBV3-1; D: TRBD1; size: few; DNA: TGTGCCAGCAGCCAACGACAGGGGCGTCATAATTCACCCCTCCACTTT; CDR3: CASSQRQGRHNSPLHF
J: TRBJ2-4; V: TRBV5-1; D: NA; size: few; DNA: TGTGCCAGCAGCTTATTAGCAGCCAGGTCCTCCAGAAAGGGAATAGCCAAAAACATTCAGTACTTC; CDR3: CASSLLAARSSRKGIAKNIQYF
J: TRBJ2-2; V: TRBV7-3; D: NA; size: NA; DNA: TGTGCCAGCAGCTGGGACCCGAACATCGGGGAGCTGTTTTTT; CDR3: CASSWDPNIGELFF
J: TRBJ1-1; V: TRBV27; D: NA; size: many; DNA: TGTGCCAGCAGTTTACTCCCCCGGGGAACTGACACTGAAGCTTTCTTT; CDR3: CASSLLPRGTDTEAFF
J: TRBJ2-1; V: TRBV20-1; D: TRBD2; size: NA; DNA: TGCAGTGCTAGAGATTTAGCGGGGGAGTACAATGAGCAGTTCTTC; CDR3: CSARDLAGEYNEQFF
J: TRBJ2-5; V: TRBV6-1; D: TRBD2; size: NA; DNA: TGTGCCACCTTGGGATGGCTAGCGGGAAGAGAGACCCAGTACTTC; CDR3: CATLGWLAGRETQYF
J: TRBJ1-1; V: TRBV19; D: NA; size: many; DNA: TGTGCCAGTAGTAGACAGCCAGTGATGGAGGCTGAAGCTTTCTTT; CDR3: CASSRQPVMEAEAFF
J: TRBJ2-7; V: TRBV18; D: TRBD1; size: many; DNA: TGTGCCAGCTCACCACCCCGGCAGGGGGTCGAGCAGTACTTC; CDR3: CASSPPRQGVEQYF
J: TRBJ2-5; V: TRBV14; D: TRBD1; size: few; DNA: TGTGCCAGCAGCCAAGATAGGGGGACAGACTACCAAGAGACCCAGTACTTC; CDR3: CASSQDRGTDYQETQYF
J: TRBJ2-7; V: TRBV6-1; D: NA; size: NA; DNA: TGTGCCAGCAGTAGTATGGCAGCGGCACCTTACGAGCAGTACTTC; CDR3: CASSSMAAAPYEQYF
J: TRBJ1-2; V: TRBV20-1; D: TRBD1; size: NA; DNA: TGCAGTGCTAGAGGGGGAGACAGGGGGCCGAGTGGCTACACCTTC; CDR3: CSARGGDRGPSGYTF
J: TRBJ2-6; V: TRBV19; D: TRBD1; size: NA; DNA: TGTGCCAGTAGTAGGGGCCAGGGGGAGTCTGGGGCCAACGTCCTGACTTTC; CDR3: CASSRGQGESGANVLTF
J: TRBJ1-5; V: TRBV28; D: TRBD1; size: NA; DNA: TGTGCCAGCGGTTTATTGGTGGGACAGGGGGGGAATCAGCCCCAGCATTTT; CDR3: CASGLLVGQGGNQPQHF
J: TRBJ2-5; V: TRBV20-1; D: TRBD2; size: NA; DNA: TGCAGTGTCCCGACTAGCGGGGCCCAAGAGACCCAGTACTTC; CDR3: CSVPTSGAQETQYF
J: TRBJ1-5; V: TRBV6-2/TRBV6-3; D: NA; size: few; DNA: TGTGCCAGCAGTTACGGGCGGAACTATAACAATCAGCCCCAGCATTTT; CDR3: CASSYGRNYNNQPQHF
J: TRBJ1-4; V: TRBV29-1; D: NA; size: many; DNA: TGCAGCGTGAATTTGGGGCTAGGTGAAAAACTGTTTTTT; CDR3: CSVNLGLGEKLFF
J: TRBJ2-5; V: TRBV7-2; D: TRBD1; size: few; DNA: TGTGCCAGCAGCGTGGACAGGGGGATAGAGACCCAGTACTTC; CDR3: CASSVDRGIETQYF
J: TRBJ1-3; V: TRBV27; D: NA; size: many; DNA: TGTGCCAGCAGTGTACGGCGGAGCTCTGGAAACACCATATATTTT; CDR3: CASSVRRSSGNTIYF
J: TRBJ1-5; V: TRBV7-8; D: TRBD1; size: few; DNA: TGTGCCAGCAGCTTTGGACAGGGACGGTTTGGCAATCAGCCCCAGCATTTT; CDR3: CASSFGQGRFGNQPQHF
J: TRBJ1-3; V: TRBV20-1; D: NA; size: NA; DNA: TGCAGTGCTCCGGGGGACTCTGGAAACACCATATATTTT; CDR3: CSAPGDSGNTIYF
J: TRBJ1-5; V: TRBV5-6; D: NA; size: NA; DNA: TGTGCCAGCAGCTCGTTAGATCGACAGAATCAGCCCCAGCATTTT; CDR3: CASSSLDRQNQPQHF
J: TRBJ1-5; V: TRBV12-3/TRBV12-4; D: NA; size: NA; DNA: TGTGCCAGCAGTTTTCAGGCCGAAAGTCAGCCCCAGCATTTT; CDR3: CASSFQAESQPQHF
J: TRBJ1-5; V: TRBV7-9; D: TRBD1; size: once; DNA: TGTGCCAGCAGCTCCCGGACAGGGAGCAATCAGCCCCAGCATTTT; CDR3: CASSSRTGSNQPQHF
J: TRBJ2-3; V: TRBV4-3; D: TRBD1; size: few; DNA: TGCGCCAGCAGCCAAGATATCGGGACAGGCCCAGATACGCAGTATTTT; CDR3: CASSQDIGTGPDTQYF
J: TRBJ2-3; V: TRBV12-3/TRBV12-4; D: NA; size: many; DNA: TGTGCCAGCACCCGGACGGAGAGCACAGATACGCAGTATTTT; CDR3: CASTRTESTDTQYF
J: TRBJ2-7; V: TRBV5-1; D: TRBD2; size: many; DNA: TGCGCCAGCAGCACCACTAGCGGGAGAAACGAGCAGTACTTC; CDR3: CASSTTSGRNEQYF
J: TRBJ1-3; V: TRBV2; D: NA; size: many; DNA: TGTGCCAGCAGTGAAGAGGGGCCGGCCTCTGGAAACACCATATATTTT; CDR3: CASSEEGPASGNTIYF
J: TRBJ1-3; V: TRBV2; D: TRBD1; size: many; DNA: TGTGCCAGCAGCCAGCAGGGGGTAGGAAACACCATATATTTT; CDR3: CASSQQGVGNTIYF
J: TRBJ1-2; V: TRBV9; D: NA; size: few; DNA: TGTGCCAGCAGCGTAAGAGTTGGCTATGGCTACACCTTC; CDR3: CASSVRVGYGYTF
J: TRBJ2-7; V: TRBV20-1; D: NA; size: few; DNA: TGCAGTGCTAGAGATAGGGTCGAAGCGCCCTACGAGCAGTACTTC; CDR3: CSARDRVEAPYEQYF
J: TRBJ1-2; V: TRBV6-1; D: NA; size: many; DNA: TGTGCCAGCAGTCCAAACTCACCCGCGGCCTTGGACTATGGCTACACCTTC; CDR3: CASSPNSPAALDYGYTF
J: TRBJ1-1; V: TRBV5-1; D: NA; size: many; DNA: TGCGCCAGCAGCTTGTTGGACTCGAACACTGAAGCTTTCTTT; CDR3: CASSLLDSNTEAFF
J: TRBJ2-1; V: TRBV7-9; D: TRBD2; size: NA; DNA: TGTGCCAGCAGCTTGCGGGAGTTCGCCTACAATGAGCAGTTCTTC; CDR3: CASSLREFAYNEQFF
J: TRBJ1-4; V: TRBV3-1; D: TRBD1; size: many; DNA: TGTGCCAGCAGCCAAGCGGGGACAGGACGTACTGAAAAACTGTTTTTT; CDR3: CASSQAGTGRTEKLFF
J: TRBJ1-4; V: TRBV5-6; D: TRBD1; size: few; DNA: TGTGCCAGCAGCTTGAATCGCAGGGGGTTGAATGAAAAACTGTTTTTT; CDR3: CASSLNRRGLNEKLFF
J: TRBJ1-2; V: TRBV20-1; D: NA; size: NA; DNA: TGCAGTGCTAGATCAAACAGAGGGGTGGGCAGAGTTAACTATGGCTACACCTTC; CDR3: CSARSNRGVGRVNYGYTF
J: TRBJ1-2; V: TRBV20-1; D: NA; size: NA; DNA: TGCAGTGCCAAGACAGAAATCTATGGCTACACCTTC; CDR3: CSAKTEIYGYTF
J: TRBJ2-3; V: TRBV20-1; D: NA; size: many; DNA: TGCAGTGCTAGCCCAGGGGACATCACAGATACGCAGTATTTT; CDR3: CSASPGDITDTQYF
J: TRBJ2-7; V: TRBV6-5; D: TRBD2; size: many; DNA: TGTGCCAGCAGTTACTCGGCGATAGCGGGAGGAAGCGAGCAGTACTTC; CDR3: CASSYSAIAGGSEQYF
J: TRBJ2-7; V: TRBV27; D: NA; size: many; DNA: TGTGCCAGCAGTTTGTGGGGTGGGAGCAGTCCCCACGAGCAGTACTTC; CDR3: CASSLWGGSSPHEQYF
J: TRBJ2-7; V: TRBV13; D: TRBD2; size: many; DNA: TGTGCCAGCAGCTCTAGCAGCGGGGGGGGCGAGCAGTACTTC; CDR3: CASSSSSGGGEQYF
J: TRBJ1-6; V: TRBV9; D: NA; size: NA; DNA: TGTGCCAGCAGCGTAGGGCCGGCGGCCGCCTATAATTCACCCCTCCACTTT; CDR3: CASSVGPAAAYNSPLHF
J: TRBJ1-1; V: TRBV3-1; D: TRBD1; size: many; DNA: TGTGCCAGCAGCCCATTCACCGGGACAGGGATGAACACTGAAGCTTTCTTT; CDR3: CASSPFTGTGMNTEAFF
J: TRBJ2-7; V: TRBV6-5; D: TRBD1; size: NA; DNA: TGTGCCAGCAGTTCCTTGACAGGGACCCACGAGCAGTACTTC; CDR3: CASSSLTGTHEQYF
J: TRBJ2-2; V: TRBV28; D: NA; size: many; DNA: TGTGCCAGCAGTTTAAGCCCTCCCACCGGGGAGCTGTTTTTT; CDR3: CASSLSPPTGELFF
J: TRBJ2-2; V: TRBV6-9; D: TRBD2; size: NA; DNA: TGTGCCAGCTTATCCGAAGCGGGAGGGTACGGGGAGCTGTTTTTT; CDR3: CASLSEAGGYGELFF
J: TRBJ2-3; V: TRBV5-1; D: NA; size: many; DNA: TGCGCCAGCAGCCCCGGAGATAACACAGATACGCAGTATTTT; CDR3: CASSPGDNTDTQYF
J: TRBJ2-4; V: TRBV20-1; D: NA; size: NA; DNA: TGCAGTGCTTCCGAGGGGGCCAAAAACATTCAGTACTTC; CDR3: CSASEGAKNIQYF
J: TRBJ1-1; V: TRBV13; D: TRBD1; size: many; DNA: TGTGCCAGCTCACAGACAGGGGGAGCTTATGAAGCTTTCTTT; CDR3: CASSQTGGAYEAFF